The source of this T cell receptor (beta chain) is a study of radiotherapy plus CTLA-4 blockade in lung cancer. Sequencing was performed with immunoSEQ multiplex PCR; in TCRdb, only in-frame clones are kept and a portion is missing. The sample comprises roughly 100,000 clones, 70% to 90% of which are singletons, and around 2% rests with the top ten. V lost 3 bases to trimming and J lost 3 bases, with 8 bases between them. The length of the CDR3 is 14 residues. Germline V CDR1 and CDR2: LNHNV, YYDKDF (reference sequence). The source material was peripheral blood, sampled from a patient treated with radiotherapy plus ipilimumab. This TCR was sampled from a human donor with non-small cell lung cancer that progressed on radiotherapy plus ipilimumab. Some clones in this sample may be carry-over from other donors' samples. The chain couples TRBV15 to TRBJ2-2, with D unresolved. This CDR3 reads CATSRGMDTGELFF. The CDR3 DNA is TGTGCCACCAGCAGGGGTATGGACACCGGGGAGCTGTTTTTT.